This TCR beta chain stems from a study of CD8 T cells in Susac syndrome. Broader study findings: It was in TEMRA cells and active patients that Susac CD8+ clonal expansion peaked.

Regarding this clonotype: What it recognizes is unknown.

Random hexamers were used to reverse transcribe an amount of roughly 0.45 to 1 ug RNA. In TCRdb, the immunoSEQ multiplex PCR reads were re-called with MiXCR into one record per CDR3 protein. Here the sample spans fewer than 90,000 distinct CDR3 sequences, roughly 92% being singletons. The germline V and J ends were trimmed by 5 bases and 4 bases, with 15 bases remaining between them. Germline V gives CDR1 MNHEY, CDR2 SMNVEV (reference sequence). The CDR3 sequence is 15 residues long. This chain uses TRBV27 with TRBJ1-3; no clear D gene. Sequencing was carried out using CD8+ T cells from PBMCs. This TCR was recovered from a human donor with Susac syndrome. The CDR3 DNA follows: TGTGCCAGCAGTCGGCGACCGGTGTCCGGAAACACCATATATTTT. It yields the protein CASSRRPVSGNTIYF.